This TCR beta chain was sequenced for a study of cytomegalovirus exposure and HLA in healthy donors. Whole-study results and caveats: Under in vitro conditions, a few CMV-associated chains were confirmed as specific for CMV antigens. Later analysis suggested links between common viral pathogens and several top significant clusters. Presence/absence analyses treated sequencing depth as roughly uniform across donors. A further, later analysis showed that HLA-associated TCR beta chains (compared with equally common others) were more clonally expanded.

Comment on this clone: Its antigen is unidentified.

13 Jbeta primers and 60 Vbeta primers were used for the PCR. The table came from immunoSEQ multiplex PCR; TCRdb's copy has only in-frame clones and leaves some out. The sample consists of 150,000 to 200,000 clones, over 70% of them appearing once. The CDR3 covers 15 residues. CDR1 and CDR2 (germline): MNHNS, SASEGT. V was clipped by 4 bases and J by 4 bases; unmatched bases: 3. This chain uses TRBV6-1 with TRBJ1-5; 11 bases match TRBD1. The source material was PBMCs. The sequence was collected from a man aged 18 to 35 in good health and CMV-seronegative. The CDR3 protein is CASSVGTGGNQPQHF. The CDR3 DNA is TGTGCCAGCAGTGTTGGGACAGGGGGGAATCAGCCCCAGCATTTT.